The T cell receptor beta chain described here comes from a study of T-cell memory formation after mild COVID-19. V lost 1 base, J lost 6 bases, and 3 bases stayed unmatched. The CDR3 extends over 15 amino acids. Germline loops: CDR1 SGHNT, CDR2 YENEEA. This clonotype was counted between two and nine times. The TCR alpha and TCR beta cDNA libraries, bearing sample barcodes and UMIs, were generated by 5'RACE using constant-segment primers. In TCRdb, the 5' RACE reads were re-called with MiXCR into one record per CDR3 protein. The sample yields 150,000 to 200,000 distinct CDR3 sequences, about 14% seen once.

This chain uses TRBV11-3 with TRBJ2-1, with 10 nucleotides matching TRBD2. The sequenced material came from PBMCs or a T cell subset sorted from them (not recorded which). The clonotype comes from an adult woman who had mild COVID-19 (a few samples of this study predate the infection). Cell type and time point are not known. The CDR3 region is CASSLGSSGSNEQFF. In nucleotides, the CDR3 is TGTGCCAGCAGCTTAGGCTCTAGCGGGAGCAATGAGCAGTTCTTC.